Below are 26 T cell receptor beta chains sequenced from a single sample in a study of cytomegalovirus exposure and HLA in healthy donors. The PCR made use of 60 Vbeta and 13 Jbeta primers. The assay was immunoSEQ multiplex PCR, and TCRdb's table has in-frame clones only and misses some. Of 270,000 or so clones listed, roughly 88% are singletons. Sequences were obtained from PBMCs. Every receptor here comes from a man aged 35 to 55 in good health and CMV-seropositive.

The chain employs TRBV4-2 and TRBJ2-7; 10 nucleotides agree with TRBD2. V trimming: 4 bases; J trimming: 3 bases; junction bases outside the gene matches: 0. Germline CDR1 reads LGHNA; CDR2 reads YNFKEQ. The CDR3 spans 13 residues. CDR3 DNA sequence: TGTGCCAGCAGCCGGACTAGCGGCTACGAGCAGTACTTC. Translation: CASSRTSGYEQYF.

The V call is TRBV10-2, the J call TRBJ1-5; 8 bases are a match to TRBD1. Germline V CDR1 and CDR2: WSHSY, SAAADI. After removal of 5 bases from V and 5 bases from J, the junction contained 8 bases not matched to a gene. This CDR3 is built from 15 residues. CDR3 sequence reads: CASSPTGALDQPQHF. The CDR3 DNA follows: TGCGCCAGCAGTCCGACAGGGGCCCTCGATCAGCCCCAGCATTTT.

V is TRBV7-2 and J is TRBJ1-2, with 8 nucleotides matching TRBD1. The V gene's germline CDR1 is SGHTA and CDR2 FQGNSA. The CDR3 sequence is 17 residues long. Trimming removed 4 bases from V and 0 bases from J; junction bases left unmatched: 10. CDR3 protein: CASSYPGTGEPNYGYTF. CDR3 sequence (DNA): TGTGCCAGCAGCTACCCGGGGACAGGAGAACCTAACTATGGCTACACCTTC.

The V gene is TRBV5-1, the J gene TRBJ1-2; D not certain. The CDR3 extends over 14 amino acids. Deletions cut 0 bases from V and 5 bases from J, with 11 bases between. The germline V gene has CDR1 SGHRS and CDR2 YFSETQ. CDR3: CASSLDSPRYGYTF. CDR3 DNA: TGCGCCAGCAGCTTGGACAGTCCAAGATATGGCTACACCTTC.

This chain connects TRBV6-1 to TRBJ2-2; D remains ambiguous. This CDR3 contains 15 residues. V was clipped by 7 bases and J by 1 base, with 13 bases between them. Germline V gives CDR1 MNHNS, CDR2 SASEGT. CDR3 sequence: CASTTGAVNTGELFF. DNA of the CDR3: TGTGCCAGCACCACCGGCGCGGTGAACACCGGGGAGCTGTTTTTT.

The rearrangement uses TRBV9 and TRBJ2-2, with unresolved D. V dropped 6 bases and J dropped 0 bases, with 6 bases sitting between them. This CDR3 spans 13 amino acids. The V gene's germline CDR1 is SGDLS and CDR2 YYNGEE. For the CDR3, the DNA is TGTGCCAGCATGGGCTCGAACACCGGGGAGCTGTTTTTT. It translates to CASMGSNTGELFF.

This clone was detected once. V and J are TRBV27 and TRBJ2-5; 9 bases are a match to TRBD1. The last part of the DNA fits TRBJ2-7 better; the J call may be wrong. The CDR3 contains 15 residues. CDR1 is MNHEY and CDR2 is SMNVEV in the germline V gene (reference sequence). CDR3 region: CASSFTGTGRREQYF. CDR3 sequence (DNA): TGTGCCAGCAGTTTCACAGGGACAGGGCGGCGCGAGCAGTACTTC.

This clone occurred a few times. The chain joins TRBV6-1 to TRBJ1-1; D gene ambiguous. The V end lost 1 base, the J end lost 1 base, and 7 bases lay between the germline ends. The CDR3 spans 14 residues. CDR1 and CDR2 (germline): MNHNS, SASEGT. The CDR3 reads CASSEVWQNTEAFF. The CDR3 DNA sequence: TGTGCCAGCAGTGAAGTTTGGCAGAACACTGAAGCTTTCTTT.

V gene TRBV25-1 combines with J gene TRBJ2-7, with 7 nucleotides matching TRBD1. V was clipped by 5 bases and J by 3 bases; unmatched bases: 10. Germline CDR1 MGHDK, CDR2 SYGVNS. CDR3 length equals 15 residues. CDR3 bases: TGTGCCAGCAGTCGCGAGGGACAGCGGTACTACGAGCAGTACTTC. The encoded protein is CASSREGQRYYEQYF.

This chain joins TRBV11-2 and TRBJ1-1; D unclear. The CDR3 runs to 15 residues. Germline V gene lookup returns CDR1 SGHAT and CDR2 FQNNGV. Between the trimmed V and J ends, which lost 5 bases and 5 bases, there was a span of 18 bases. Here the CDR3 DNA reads TGTGCCAGCAGCGGGCCGGCGGGCGCTAGGACTGAAGCTTTCTTT. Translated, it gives CASSGPAGARTEAFF. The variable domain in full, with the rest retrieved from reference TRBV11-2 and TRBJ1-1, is EAGVAQSPRYKIIEKRQSVAFWCNPISGHATLYWYQQILGQGPKLLIQFQNNGVVDDSQLPKDRFSAERLKGVDSTLKIQPAKLEDSAVYLCASSGPAGARTEAFFGQGTRLTVV.

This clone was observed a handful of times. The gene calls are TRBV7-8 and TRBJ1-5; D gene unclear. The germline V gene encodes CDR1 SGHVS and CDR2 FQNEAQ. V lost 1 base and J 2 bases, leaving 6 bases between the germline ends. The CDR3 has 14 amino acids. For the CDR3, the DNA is TGTGCCAGCAGCTTAGTGGCACGCAATCAGCCCCAGCATTTT. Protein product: CASSLVARNQPQHF.

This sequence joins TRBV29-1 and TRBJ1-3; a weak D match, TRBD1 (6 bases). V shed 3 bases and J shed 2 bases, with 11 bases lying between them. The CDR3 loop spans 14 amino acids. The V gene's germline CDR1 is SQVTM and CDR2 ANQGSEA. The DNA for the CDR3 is TGCAGCGTTGACTTGACAGGCCCTGGAAACACCATATATTTT. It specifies CSVDLTGPGNTIYF. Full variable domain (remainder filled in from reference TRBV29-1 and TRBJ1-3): SAVISQKPSRDICQRGTSLTIQCQVDSQVTMMFWYRQQPGQSLTLIATANQGSEATYESGFVIDKFPISRPNLTFSTLTVSNMSPEDSSIYLCSVDLTGPGNTIYFGEGSWLTVV.

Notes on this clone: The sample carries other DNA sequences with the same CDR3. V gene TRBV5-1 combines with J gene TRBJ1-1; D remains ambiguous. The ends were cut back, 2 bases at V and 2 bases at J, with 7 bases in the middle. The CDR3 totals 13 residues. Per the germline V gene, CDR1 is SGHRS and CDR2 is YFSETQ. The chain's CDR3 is CASSFSGNTEAFF. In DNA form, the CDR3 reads TGCGCCAGCAGCTTTAGCGGAAACACTGAAGCTTTCTTT.

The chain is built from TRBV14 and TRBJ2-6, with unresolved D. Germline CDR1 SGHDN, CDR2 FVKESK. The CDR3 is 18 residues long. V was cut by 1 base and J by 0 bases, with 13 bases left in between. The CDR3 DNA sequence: TGTGCCAGCAGCCAAGTGGGCAGGATCAGCTCTGGGGCCAACGTCCTGACTTTC. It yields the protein CASSQVGRISSGANVLTF. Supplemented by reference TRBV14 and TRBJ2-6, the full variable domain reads EAGVTQFPSHSVIEKGQTVTLRCDPISGHDNLYWYRRVMGKEIKFLLHFVKESKQDESGMPNNRFLAERTGGTYSTLKVQPAELEDSGVYFCASSQVGRISSGANVLTFGAGSRLTVL.

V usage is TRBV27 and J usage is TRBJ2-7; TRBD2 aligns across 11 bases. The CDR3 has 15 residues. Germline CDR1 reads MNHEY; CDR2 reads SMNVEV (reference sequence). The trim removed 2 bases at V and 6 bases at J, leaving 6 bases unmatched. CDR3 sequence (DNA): TGTGCCAGCAGTTTAACCCTGCTAGCGGGAGGCGAGCAGTACTTC. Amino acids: CASSLTLLAGGEQYF.

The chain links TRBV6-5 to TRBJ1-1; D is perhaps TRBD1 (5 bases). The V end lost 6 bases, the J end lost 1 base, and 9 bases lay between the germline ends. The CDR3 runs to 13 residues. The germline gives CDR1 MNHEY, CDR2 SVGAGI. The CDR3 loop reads CASSWDWNTEAFF. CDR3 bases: TGTGCCAGCAGCTGGGACTGGAACACTGAAGCTTTCTTT.

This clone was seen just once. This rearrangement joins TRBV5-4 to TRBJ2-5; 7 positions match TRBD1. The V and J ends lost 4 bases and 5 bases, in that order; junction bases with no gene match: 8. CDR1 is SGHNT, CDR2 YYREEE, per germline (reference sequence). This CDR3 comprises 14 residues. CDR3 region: CASSPLQGRETQYF. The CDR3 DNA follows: TGTGCCAGCAGCCCGCTACAGGGGCGGGAGACCCAGTACTTC. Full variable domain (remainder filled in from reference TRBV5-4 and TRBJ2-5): ETGVTQSPTHLIKTRGQQVTLRCSSQSGHNTVSWYQQALGQGPQFIFQYYREEENGRGNFPPRFSGLQFPNYSSELNVNALELDDSALYLCASSPLQGRETQYFGPGTRLLVL.

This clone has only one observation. The CDR3: CASSQERDRLRYEQYF. The DNA of the CDR3 is TGTGCCAGCAGCCAAGAAAGGGACAGGTTAAGGTACGAGCAGTACTTC. V usage is TRBV4-2 and J usage is TRBJ2-7; 8 bases align to TRBD1. Germline V CDR1 and CDR2: LGHNA, YNFKEQ. CDR3 length: 16 residues. Unmatched junction bases numbered 8, after V lost 0 bases and J lost 4 bases.

CDR3 DNA sequence: TGTGCCAGCAGCGTTACCGGGACTAGCGGGAGACTGGGAGAGCAGTTCTTC. The encoded protein is CASSVTGTSGRLGEQFF. The chain recombines TRBV7-3 with TRBJ2-1, with 14 bases fitting TRBD2. The germline V gene has CDR1 SGHTA and CDR2 FQGTGA. V was clipped by 5 bases and J by 10 bases; unmatched bases: 13. The CDR3 has 17 residues. Together with reference TRBV7-3 and TRBJ2-1, the CDR3 gives the full variable domain: GAGVSQTPSNKVTEKGKYVELRCDPISGHTALYWYRQSLGQGPEFLIYFQGTGAADDSGLPNDRFFAVRPEGSVSTLKIQRTERGDSAVYLCASSVTGTSGRLGEQFFGPGTRLTVL.

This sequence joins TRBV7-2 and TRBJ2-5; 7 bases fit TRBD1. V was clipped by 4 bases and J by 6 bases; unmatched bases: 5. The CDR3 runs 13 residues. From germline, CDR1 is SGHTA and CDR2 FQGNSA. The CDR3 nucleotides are TGTGCCAGCAGCTCCCGACAGGGCAAGACCCAGTACTTC. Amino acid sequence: CASSSRQGKTQYF. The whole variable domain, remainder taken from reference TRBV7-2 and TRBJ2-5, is GAGVSQSPSNKVTEKGKDVELRCDPISGHTALYWYRQSLGQGLEFLIYFQGNSAPDKSGLPSDRFSAERTGGSVSTLTIQRTQQEDSAVYLCASSSRQGKTQYFGPGTRLLVL.

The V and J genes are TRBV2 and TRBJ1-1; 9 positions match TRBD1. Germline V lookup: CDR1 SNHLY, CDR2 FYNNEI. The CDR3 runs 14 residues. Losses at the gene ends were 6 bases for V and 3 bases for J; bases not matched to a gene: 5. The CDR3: CASRTGGWDTEAFF. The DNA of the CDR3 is TGTGCCAGCAGGACAGGGGGTTGGGACACTGAAGCTTTCTTT. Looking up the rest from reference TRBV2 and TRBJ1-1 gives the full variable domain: EPEVTQTPSHQVTQMGQEVILRCVPISNHLYFYWYRQILGQKVEFLVSFYNNEISEKSEIFDDQFSVERPDGSNFTLKIRSTKLEDSAMYFCASRTGGWDTEAFFGQGTRLTVV.

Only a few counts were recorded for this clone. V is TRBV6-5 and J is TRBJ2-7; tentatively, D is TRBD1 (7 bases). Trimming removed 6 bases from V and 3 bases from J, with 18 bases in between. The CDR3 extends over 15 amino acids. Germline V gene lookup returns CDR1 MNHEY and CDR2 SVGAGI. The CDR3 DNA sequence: TGTGCCAGCAGCCCCTTCGGAGGGACAGTCTACGAGCAGTACTTC. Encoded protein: CASSPFGGTVYEQYF.

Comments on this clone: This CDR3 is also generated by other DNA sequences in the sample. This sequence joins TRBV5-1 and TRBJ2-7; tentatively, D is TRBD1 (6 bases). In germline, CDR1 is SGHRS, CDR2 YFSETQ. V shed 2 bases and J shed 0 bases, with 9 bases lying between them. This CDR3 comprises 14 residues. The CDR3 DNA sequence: TGCGCCAGCAGCTTCGGACAGAACTCCTACGAGCAGTACTTC. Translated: CASSFGQNSYEQYF.

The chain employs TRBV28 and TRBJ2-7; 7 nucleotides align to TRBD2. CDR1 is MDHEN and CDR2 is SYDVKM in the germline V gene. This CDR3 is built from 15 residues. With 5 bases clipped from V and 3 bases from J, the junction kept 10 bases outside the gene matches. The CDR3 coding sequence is TGTGCCAGCAGTCCCTCCGGGACTACGATCTACGAGCAGTACTTC. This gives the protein CASSPSGTTIYEQYF.

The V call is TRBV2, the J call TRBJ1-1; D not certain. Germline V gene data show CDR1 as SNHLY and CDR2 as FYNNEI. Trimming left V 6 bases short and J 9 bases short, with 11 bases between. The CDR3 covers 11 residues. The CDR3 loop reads CASSSRTQAFF. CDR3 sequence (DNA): TGTGCCAGCAGCTCAAGAACTCAAGCTTTCTTT. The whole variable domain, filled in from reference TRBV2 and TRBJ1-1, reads EPEVTQTPSHQVTQMGQEVILRCVPISNHLYFYWYRQILGQKVEFLVSFYNNEISEKSEIFDDQFSVERPDGSNFTLKIRSTKLEDSAMYFCASSSRTQAFFGQGTRLTVV.

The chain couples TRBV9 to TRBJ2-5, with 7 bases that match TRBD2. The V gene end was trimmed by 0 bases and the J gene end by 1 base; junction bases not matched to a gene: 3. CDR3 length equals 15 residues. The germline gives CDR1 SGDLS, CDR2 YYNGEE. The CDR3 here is CASSVAPSGQETQYF. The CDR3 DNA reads TGTGCCAGCAGCGTAGCTCCTAGCGGCCAAGAGACCCAGTACTTC.